The 26 T cell receptor beta chains in this list originate from one sample, sequenced in a study of metastatic and nonmetastatic thyroid tumors. Ahead of thyroid surgery, no patient had received treatment of any kind. MiXCR re-clonotyped the PCR reads for TCRdb. The data show approximately 14,000 clones, about 32% seen once. The specimen was tumor tissue. These receptors were collected from a male donor with papillary thyroid cancer or a benign thyroid nodule (not recorded which). Some clones in this sample may be carry-over from other donors' samples.

CDR3 protein: CSVAGGTMGGTYEQYF. CDR3 DNA: TGCAGCGTTGCAGGGGGAACTATGGGGGGAACCTACGAGCAGTACTTC. The rearrangement links TRBV29-1 to TRBJ2-7, with D possibly matching TRBD1 (7 bases). This CDR3 comprises 16 residues. Germline CDR1 reads SQVTM; CDR2 reads ANQGSEA. Trimming left V 4 bases short and J 2 bases short, with 21 bases between.

Concerning this clone: This may arise from a read error, as a much more abundant clone is one base away. V is TRBV9 and J is TRBJ2-2; 8 bases are shared with TRBD1. The CDR3 totals 16 residues. Germline trimming cut 6 bases from V and 4 bases from J; bases unmatched to any gene: 11. CDR1 and CDR2 from the germline V gene are SGDLS and YYNGEE. The CDR3 reads CASIARQGRGTGELFF. CDR3 in DNA: TGTGCCAGCATCGCTCGACAGGGGAGAGGCACCGGGGAGCTGTTTTTT.

This clone is deemed medium-sized. The J gene is TRBJ2-7, the V gene TRBV15; D perhaps matches TRBD1 (6 bases). Per the germline V gene, CDR1 is LNHNV and CDR2 is YYDKDF (reference sequence). The CDR3 has 13 amino acids. V dropped 5 bases and J dropped 1 base, with 9 bases sitting between them. The CDR3 region is CATSVDRSYEQYF. CDR3 coding DNA: TGTGCCACCAGCGTTGACAGGTCCTACGAGCAGTACTTC.

This clone is labeled as medium-sized. The V and J genes are TRBV6-1 and TRBJ1-1, with no clear D. CDR3 length: 15 residues. In germline, CDR1 is MNHNS, CDR2 SASEGT. The V and J ends lost 5 bases and 1 base respectively, with 14 bases between them. The CDR3 DNA follows: TGTGCCAGCAGTTCATATACGAGTAGGAACACTGAAGCTTTCTTT. Encoded protein: CASSSYTSRNTEAFF.

This clone was found many times. This sequence joins TRBV7-2 and TRBJ2-2; D is perhaps TRBD2 (6 bases). The germline CDR1 and CDR2 sequences are SGHTA and FQGNSA. CDR3 length: 14 residues. The ends were cut back, 0 bases at V and 8 bases at J, with 10 bases in the middle. The chain's CDR3 is CASSLAEGQGELFF. The CDR3 DNA sequence: TGTGCCAGCAGCTTAGCGGAGGGCCAAGGGGAGCTGTTTTTT.

This chain uses TRBV6-1 with TRBJ2-5; 11 bases line up with TRBD2. The CDR3 has 19 residues. V dropped 6 bases and J dropped 2; count of bases not matched to a gene: 17. CDR1 MNHNS and CDR2 SASEGT come from the germline V gene. The CDR3 loop is CASSHGRWLAGGQQETQYF. The CDR3 bases are TGTGCCAGCAGCCACGGGAGATGGCTAGCGGGGGGTCAGCAAGAGACCCAGTACTTC.

The chain joins TRBV20-1 to TRBJ1-5; D possibly corresponds to TRBD1 (6 bases). Looked up from germline, CDR1 is DFQATT and CDR2 is SNEGSKA (reference sequence). The CDR3 runs 16 residues. With 3 bases removed from V and 5 bases from J, the gap between germline ends came to 20 bases. Here the CDR3 reads CSASIGAGGSDQPQHF. The CDR3 DNA follows: TGCAGTGCTAGTATCGGGGCGGGGGGCAGTGATCAGCCCCAGCATTTT.

V gene TRBV15 combines with J gene TRBJ2-2; D unclear. The CDR3 extends over 17 amino acids. V lost 4 bases and J lost 6, with 21 bases in between. CDR1 and CDR2 from the germline V gene are LNHNV and YYDKDF (reference sequence). The CDR3 is CATSTDPMEWYPGELFF. The CDR3 nucleotides are TGTGCCACCAGCACAGACCCTATGGAGTGGTATCCCGGGGAGCTGTTTTTT. Combining the CDR3 with reference TRBV15 and TRBJ2-2 gives the whole variable domain DAMVIQNPRYQVTQFGKPVTLSCSQTLNHNVMYWYQQKSSQAPKLLFHYYDKDFNNEADTPDNFQSRRPNTSFCFLDIRSPGLGDTAMYLCATSTDPMEWYPGELFFGEGSRLTVL.

This rearrangement joins TRBV20-1 to TRBJ1-2, with a possible D match to TRBD1 (5 bases). The CDR3 is 13 residues long. Germline V gives CDR1 DFQATT, CDR2 SNEGSKA (reference sequence). The V end lost 6 bases, the J end lost 4 bases, and 15 bases lay between the germline ends. The DNA for the CDR3 is TGCAGTGCCGAGACGGGGGAGGGCTATGGCTACACCTTC. This codes for CSAETGEGYGYTF.

At least ten counts were recorded for this clone. The chain recombines TRBV6-4 with TRBJ2-2; D possibly corresponds to TRBD1 (5 bases). Germline V gene lookup returns CDR1 MRHNA and CDR2 SNTAGT. CDR3 length equals 15 residues. V shed 3 bases and J shed 4 bases, with 12 bases lying between them. The CDR3 here is CASSEQGDGTGELFF. In DNA, the CDR3 is TGTGCCAGCAGTGAGCAAGGGGATGGCACCGGGGAGCTGTTTTTT.

As concerns this clone: It is likely a read error, because the conserved phenylalanine at the end of the CDR3 is missing. The chain joins TRBV5-1 to TRBJ1-2; possibly TRBD1 for D (6 bases). Trimming took 0 bases from V and 4 from J, leaving 13 bases between them. CDR1 is SGHRS and CDR2 is YFSETQ in the germline V gene. This CDR3 is built from 15 residues. The CDR3 nucleotides read TGCGCCAGCAGCTTGGCAAAAGGGGGGGTCTATGGCTACACCTTA. Its translation: CASSLAKGGVYGYTL.

This clone was recorded many times. The chain uses TRBV2 and TRBJ1-2; the D is unclear. This CDR3 contains 14 residues. CDR1 is SNHLY, CDR2 FYNNEI, per germline. Trimming cost V 6 bases and J 0 bases, with 11 bases left between them. In DNA, the CDR3 is TGTGCCAGCAGGGTCCAGGTCTCTAACTATGGCTACACCTTC. Translating gives CASRVQVSNYGYTF.

This chain links TRBV9 with TRBJ2-3, with 10 bases fitting TRBD2. J gave up 6 bases and V 2 bases, and 6 bases lay outside the gene matches. Germline-derived CDR1 and CDR2 are SGDLS and YYNGEE. The length of the CDR3 is 15 residues. CDR3 sequence reads: CASSVAGTSADTQYF. CDR3 bases: TGTGCCAGCAGCGTTGCCGGGACTAGCGCGGATACGCAGTATTTT.

This clone occurred many times. The rearrangement uses TRBV20-1 and TRBJ1-5, with TRBD1 identical over 8 bases. This CDR3 comprises 16 residues. Germline V CDR1 and CDR2: DFQATT, SNEGSKA (reference sequence). Trimming cost V 5 bases and J 1 base; bases outside gene matches: 10. CDR3 residues: CSARMQGAKSNQPQHF. DNA for the CDR3: TGCAGTGCTCGAATGCAGGGGGCGAAGAGCAATCAGCCCCAGCATTTT.

This clone showed up many times. Sequence at one end of the junction differs from germline and may be a read error. The V and J genes are TRBV6-2 or TRBV6-3 and TRBJ2-1; D remains ambiguous. The CDR3 loop spans 13 amino acids. Germline V gene data show CDR1 as MNHEY and CDR2 as SVGEGT. The CDR3 region is CACSYLTRNEQFF. The CDR3 DNA follows: TGTGCCTGCAGTTACCTGACTCGCAATGAGCAGTTCTTC.

This clone is medium-sized within its sample. The rearrangement uses TRBV12-3 or TRBV12-4 and TRBJ2-5; TRBD1 matches 9 bases. This CDR3 is 15 amino acids long. J lost 5 bases, V lost 6 bases, and 10 bases had no gene match. The CDR3 DNA reads as TGTGCCAGCAGCTCCAACAGGGGGCGCAGGGAGACCCAGTACTTC. It is translated as CASSSNRGRRETQYF.

The chain is built from TRBV6-1 and TRBJ1-5; D ambiguous. In germline, CDR1 is MNHNS, CDR2 SASEGT. The germline V and J ends were trimmed by 6 bases and 0 bases, with 6 bases remaining between them. This CDR3 contains 13 residues. In nucleotides, the CDR3 is TGTGCCAGCAGGGTGGATAGCAATCAGCCCCAGCATTTT. This codes for CASRVDSNQPQHF.

This clone was seen a single time. This sequence joins TRBV3-1 and TRBJ2-5; possibly TRBD1 for D (6 bases). The V and J ends lost 2 bases and 2 bases respectively, with 9 bases between them. Germline V CDR1 and CDR2: LGHDT, YNNKEL (reference sequence). This CDR3 region has 14 residues. The CDR3 DNA reads as TGTGCCAGCAGCCAATGGACAGATCAAGAGACCCAGTACTTC. This gives the protein CASSQWTDQETQYF.

The CDR3 DNA is TGCGCCAGCAGCCAAGATCTGGGCCGTGCAAGTATTGAGCAGTTCTTC. Its translation: CASSQDLGRASIEQFF. The chain employs TRBV4-1 and TRBJ2-1; D gene unclear. Germline CDR1 MGHRA, CDR2 YSYEKL. V shed 0 bases and J shed 9 bases, with 18 bases lying between them. There are 16 residues in the CDR3.

This chain uses TRBV24-1 with TRBJ2-2; TRBD1 aligns across 8 bases. Germline-derived CDR1 and CDR2 are KGHDR and SFDVKD. CDR3 size: 14 residues. J was trimmed by 7 bases and V by 3 bases; bases with no gene match: 3. DNA of the CDR3: TGTGCCACCAGTGATACCAGGGGGCACGGGGAGCTGTTTTTT. This encodes CATSDTRGHGELFF.

This clone was detected a few times. The chain recombines TRBV7-9 with TRBJ2-7, with D unresolved. The germline V gene encodes CDR1 SEHNR and CDR2 FQNEAQ (reference sequence). CDR3 length: 11 amino acids. Trimming left V 2 bases short and J 7 bases short, with 6 bases between. The CDR3 reads CASSLKEEQYF. The CDR3 bases are TGTGCCAGCAGCTTAAAAGAAGAGCAGTACTTC.

Note on this clone: The junction departs from the called germline gene at one end, perhaps through a read error. This chain joins TRBV7-2 and TRBJ2-1; 7 bases agree with TRBD2. Per the germline V gene, CDR1 is SGHTA and CDR2 is FQGNSA. CDR3 length equals 14 residues. The CDR3 DNA reads as TGTGCCAGCAGCCTATCCGGTACTAGCGATGATCAGTTCTTC. Amino acid sequence: CASSLSGTSDDQFF.

At least ten counts were recorded for this clone. The chain employs TRBV6-1 and TRBJ2-7; D unclear. The V end lost 3 bases, the J end lost 1 base, and 10 bases lay between the germline ends. CDR3 size: 14 residues. Germline assignment: CDR1 MNHNS and CDR2 SASEGT. CDR3 bases: TGTGCCAGCAGTGAGAGGTCCAGATCCTACGAGCAGTACTTC. It translates to CASSERSRSYEQYF.

This clone showed up many times. This sample includes further DNA sequences coding for the same CDR3. The V call is TRBV11-2, the J call TRBJ1-1; weak D call: TRBD1 (6 bases). The CDR3 extends over 16 amino acids. V dropped 0 bases and J dropped 1 base, with 12 bases sitting between them. CDR1 SGHAT and CDR2 FQNNGV come from the germline V gene. As DNA, the CDR3 is TGTGCCAGCAGCTTAGATCACGGGACATCGAACACTGAAGCTTTCTTT. Encoded protein: CASSLDHGTSNTEAFF.

The rearrangement links TRBV7-1 to TRBJ2-1, with TRBD2 as a possible D gene (5 bases). TRBV7-1 is an ORF, and what it does is uncertain. The CDR3 runs to 19 residues. Between the trimmed V and J ends, which lost 3 bases and 7 bases, there was a span of 28 bases. The CDR3 nucleotides are TGTGCCAGCAGCTCGCGACCATTAGGGAAAGCGGCCTCGTGGAATGAGCAGTTCTTC. Translating gives CASSSRPLGKAASWNEQFF.

A single count supports this clone. The V gene is TRBV18, the J gene TRBJ2-7, with 8 positions matching TRBD2. Per germline, CDR1 KGHSH and CDR2 LQKENI. The V segment lost 0 bases and the J segment 5 bases; nucleotides outside the gene matches: 9. This CDR3 is built from 16 residues. The CDR3 DNA sequence: TGTGCCAGCTCACCACCAACGGGGGGGGAATCCCACGAGCAGTACTTC. Protein: CASSPPTGGESHEQYF.